This T cell receptor beta chain was sequenced in a study of radiation and T cells in renal cell carcinoma. This CDR3 is built from 15 residues. Germline values: CDR1 KGHSH, CDR2 LQKENI. V lost 1 base, J lost 5 bases, and 14 bases lay in between. Regarding this clone: Its antigen remains unknown.

The treatment is: treatment-naive control, cytoreductive nephrectomy. Controls were unirradiated tumors from treatment-naive cytoreductive nephrectomy patients. Sequenced control tumors were from about a dozen males and several females, median age around 50. Notes on the study in general: Irradiated tumors held more dominant CDR3 motifs than control tumors.

The repertoire was sequenced with immunoSEQ multiplex PCR; TCRdb's copy has only in-frame clones and lacks some. The table shows fewer than 10,000 clones, with about 61% occurring only once. Sequencing used tumor tissue, obtained from a patient whose treatment was nephrectomy without radiotherapy. This chain connects TRBV18 to TRBJ2-5; TRBD2 might be the D (6 bases). The sequence was collected from a man between 60 and 75 years old with renal cell carcinoma. In DNA, the CDR3 is TGTGCCAGCTCACCACAACTAGCCGTACGGGAGACCCAGTACTTC. This translates into CASSPQLAVRETQYF.